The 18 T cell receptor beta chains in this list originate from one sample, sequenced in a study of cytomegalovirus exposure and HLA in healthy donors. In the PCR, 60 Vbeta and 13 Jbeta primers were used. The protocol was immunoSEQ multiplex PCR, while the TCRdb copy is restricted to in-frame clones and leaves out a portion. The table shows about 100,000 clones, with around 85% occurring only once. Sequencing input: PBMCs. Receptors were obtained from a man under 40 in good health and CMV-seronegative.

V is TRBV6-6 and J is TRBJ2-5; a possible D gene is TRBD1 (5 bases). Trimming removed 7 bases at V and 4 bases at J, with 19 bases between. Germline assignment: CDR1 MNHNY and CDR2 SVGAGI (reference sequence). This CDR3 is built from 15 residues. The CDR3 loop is CASNGDFRVTETQYF. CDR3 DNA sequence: TGTGCCAGCAACGGCGACTTCAGGGTTACAGAGACCCAGTACTTC.

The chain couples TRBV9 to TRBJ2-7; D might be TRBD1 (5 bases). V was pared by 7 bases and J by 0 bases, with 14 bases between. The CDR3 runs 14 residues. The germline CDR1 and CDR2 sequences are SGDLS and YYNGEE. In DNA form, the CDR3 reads TGTGCCAGCTCGCAGGACACGAGCTCCTACGAGCAGTACTTC. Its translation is CASSQDTSSYEQYF.

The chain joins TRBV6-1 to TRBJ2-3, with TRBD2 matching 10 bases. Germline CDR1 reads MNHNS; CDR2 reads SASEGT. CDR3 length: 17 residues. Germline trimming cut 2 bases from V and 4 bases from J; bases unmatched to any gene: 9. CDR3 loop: CASSERGSGGSPDTQYF. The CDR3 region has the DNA TGTGCCAGCAGTGAAAGGGGTAGCGGGGGGTCCCCAGATACGCAGTATTTT.

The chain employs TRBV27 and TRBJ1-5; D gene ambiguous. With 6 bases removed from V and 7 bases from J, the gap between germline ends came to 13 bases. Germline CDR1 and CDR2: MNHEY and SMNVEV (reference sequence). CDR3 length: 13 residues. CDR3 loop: CASSTPEGQPQHF. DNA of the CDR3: TGTGCCAGCAGCACCCCCGAGGGACAGCCCCAGCATTTT.

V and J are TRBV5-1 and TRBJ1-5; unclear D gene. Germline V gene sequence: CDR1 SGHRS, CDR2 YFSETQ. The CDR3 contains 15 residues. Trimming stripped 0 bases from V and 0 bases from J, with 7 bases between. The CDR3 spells CASSLVAGSNQPQHF. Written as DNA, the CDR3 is TGCGCCAGCAGCTTGGTGGCAGGTAGCAATCAGCCCCAGCATTTT.

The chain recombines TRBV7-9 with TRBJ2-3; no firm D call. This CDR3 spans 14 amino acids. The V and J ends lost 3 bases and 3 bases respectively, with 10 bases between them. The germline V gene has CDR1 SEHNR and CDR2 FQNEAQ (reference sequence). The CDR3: CASSFLSQTDTQYF. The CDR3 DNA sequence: TGTGCCAGCAGCTTTCTGTCCCAGACAGATACGCAGTATTTT.

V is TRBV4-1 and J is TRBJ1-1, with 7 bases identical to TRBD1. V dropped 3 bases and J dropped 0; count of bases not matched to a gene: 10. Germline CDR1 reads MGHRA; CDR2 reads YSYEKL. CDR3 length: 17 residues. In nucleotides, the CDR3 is TGCGCCAGCAGCCACTCCCCGACAGGGCCCATGAACACTGAAGCTTTCTTT. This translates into CASSHSPTGPMNTEAFF.

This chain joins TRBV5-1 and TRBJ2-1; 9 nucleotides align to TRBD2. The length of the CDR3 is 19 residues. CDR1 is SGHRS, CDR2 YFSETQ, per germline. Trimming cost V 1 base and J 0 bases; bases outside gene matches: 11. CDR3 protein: CASSLYRTAGGRSYNEQFF. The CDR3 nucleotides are TGCGCCAGCAGCTTGTATCGCACAGCGGGGGGCCGCTCCTACAATGAGCAGTTCTTC.

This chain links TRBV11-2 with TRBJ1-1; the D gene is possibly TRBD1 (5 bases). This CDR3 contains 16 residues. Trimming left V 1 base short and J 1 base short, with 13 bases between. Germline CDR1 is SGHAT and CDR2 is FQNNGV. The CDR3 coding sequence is TGTGCCAGCAGCTTAGGAGGAGGGGACCCGAACACTGAAGCTTTCTTT. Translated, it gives CASSLGGGDPNTEAFF.

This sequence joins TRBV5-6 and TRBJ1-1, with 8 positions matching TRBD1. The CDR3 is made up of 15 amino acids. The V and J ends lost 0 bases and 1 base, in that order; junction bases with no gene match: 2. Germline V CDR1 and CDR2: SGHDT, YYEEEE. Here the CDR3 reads CASSLGTGRNTEAFF. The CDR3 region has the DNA TGTGCCAGCAGCTTGGGGACAGGGAGGAACACTGAAGCTTTCTTT.

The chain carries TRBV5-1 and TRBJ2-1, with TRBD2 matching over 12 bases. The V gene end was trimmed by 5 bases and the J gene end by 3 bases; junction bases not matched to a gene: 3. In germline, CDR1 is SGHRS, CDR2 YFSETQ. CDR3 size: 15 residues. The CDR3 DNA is TGCGCCAGCAGGATGACTAGCGGGGGCTACAATGAGCAGTTCTTC. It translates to CASRMTSGGYNEQFF.

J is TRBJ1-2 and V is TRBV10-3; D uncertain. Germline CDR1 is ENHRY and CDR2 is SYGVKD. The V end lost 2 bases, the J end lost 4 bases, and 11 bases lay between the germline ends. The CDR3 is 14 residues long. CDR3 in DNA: TGTGCCATCAGTGAGGCCCAGCGGGGCTATGGCTACACCTTC. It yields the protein CAISEAQRGYGYTF.

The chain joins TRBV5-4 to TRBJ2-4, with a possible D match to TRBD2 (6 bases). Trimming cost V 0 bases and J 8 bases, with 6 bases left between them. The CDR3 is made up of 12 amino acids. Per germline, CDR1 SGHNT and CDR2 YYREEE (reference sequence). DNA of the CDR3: TGTGCCAGCAGCTTGGGGGGGGACATTCAGTACTTC. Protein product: CASSLGGDIQYF.

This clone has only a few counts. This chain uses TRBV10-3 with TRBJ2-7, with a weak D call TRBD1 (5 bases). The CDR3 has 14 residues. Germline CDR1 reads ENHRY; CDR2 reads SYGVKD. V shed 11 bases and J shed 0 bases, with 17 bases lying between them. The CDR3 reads CASISDKSSYEQYF. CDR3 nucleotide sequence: TGTGCCTCCATCTCGGACAAGAGCTCCTACGAGCAGTACTTC.

CDR3 residues: CASSPPGRVGEKLFF. As DNA, the CDR3 is TGTGCCAGCTCACCTCCCGGCCGGGTTGGAGAAAAACTGTTTTTT. The chain links TRBV18 to TRBJ1-4; D is uncertain. Per germline, CDR1 KGHSH and CDR2 LQKENI. V was trimmed by 3 bases and J by 8 bases, leaving 16 bases between them. This CDR3 region has 15 residues. The variable domain in full, with the rest retrieved from reference TRBV18 and TRBJ1-4, is NAGVMQNPRHLVRRRGQEARLRCSPMKGHSHVYWYRQLPEEGLKFMVYLQKENIIDESGMPKERFSAEFPKEGPSILRIQQVVRGDSAAYFCASSPPGRVGEKLFFGSGTQLSVL.

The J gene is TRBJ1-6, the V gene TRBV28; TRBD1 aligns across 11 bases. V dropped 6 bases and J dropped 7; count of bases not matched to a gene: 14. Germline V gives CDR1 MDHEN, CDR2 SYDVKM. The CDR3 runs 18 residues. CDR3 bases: TGTGCCAGCAGCACGGGACAGGGGGGGGTCTATCGGAATTCACCCCTCCACTTT. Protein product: CASSTGQGGVYRNSPLHF.

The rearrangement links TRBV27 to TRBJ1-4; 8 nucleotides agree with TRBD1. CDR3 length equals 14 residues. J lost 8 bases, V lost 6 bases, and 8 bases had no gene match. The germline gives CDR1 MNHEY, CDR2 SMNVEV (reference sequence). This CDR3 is CASRQTGGKEKLFF. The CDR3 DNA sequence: TGTGCCAGCAGACAAACAGGGGGGAAAGAAAAACTGTTTTTT.

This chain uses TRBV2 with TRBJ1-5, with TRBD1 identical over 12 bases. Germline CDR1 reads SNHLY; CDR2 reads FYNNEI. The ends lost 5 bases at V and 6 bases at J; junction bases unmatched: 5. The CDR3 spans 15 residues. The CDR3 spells CASSPGTGGGQPQHF. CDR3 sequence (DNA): TGTGCCAGCAGTCCCGGGACAGGGGGCGGTCAGCCCCAGCATTTT.